Listed below are T cell receptor beta chains from one sample, sequenced in a study of blood T cell repertoires in COVID-19. Clones were read by immunoSEQ multiplex PCR, and TCRdb kept only the in-frame ones, dropping some. The repertoire consists of about 68,000 clones, with around 84% occurring once and the leading ten covering around 4%. Sequenced sample: peripheral blood. The receptor set was obtained from a man between 50 and 59 years old with acute or convalescent COVID-19. CDR3s include the opening cysteine and the closing phenylalanine or tryptophan. The D gene is left open where the match is weak. Clone size is stated in some rows and not others, as once, few, many or a class when expanded.

- TRBD2 TRBJ2-1 TRBV11-2 16 TGTGCCAGCAGCCCCTCCGTTAGCGGGAGTAGGAATGAGCAGTTCTTC CASSPSVSGSRNEQFF
- - TRBJ2-5 TRBV6-4 13 TGTGCCAGCAGTCAGGGTTGGGGAGAGACCCAGTACTTC CASSQGWGETQYF
- - TRBJ2-3 TRBV29-1 15 TGCAGCGTTGCCCTGACGTTCGGGGACACAGATACGCAGTATTTT CSVALTFGDTDTQYF
- - TRBJ1-2 TRBV27 12 TGTGCCAGCAGCAGGGGTGAATATGGCTACACCTTC CASSRGEYGYTF
- - TRBJ1-5 TRBV3-1/TRBV3-2 15 TGTGCCAGCAGCCAGGGGAGGGGGGAAAATCAGCCCCAGCATTTT CASSQGRGENQPQHF
- TRBD1 TRBJ1-2 TRBV19 11 TGTGCCAGTAGTTCCGGGACAGGACATTTCTTC CASSSGTGHFF
once - TRBJ1-1 TRBV5-1 13 TGCGCCAGCAGCCTACAGGGGAACACTGAAGCTTTCTTT CASSLQGNTEAFF
few - TRBJ2-1 TRBV28 15 TGTGCCAGCAACAAACCGGGACACCACAACAATGAGCAGTTCTTC CASNKPGHHNNEQFF
- TRBD1 TRBJ2-5 TRBV11-3 16 TGTGCCAGCAGCCCTCTACAGGGGGTGGGTTGGGAGACCCAGTACTTC CASSPLQGVGWETQYF
many - TRBJ2-7 TRBV20-1 11 TGCAGTGCTCTGAGGGCCTACGAGCAGTACTTC CSALRAYEQYF
few - TRBJ2-2 TRBV11-2 17 TGTGCCAGCAGCTTAGTCTCACAGGGAGCGAACACCGGGGAGCTGTTTTTT CASSLVSQGANTGELFF
- TRBD1 TRBJ2-1 TRBV6-5 15 TGTGCCAGCAGTTGGACAGGGGGCGACTACAATGAGCAGTTCTTC CASSWTGGDYNEQFF
- - TRBJ1-5 TRBV30 14 TGTGCCTGGAGTATTACGGACTACAATCAGCCCCAGCATTTT CAWSITDYNQPQHF